This TCR beta chain comes out of a study of T cells in Graves' hyperthyroidism and ophthalmopathy. Study observations and caveats: Ophthalmopathy prediction by the model preceded onset by a median about 6.5 months.

Uncontrolled infection, other autoimmune disease, pregnancy and lactation each barred patients from inclusion. Using RNA transcripts as the source, TCR beta CDR3 regions were amplified. First-round RT-PCR targeting the TCR CDR3 was performed with the HTBI primer set. TCRdb reprocessed the multiplex PCR reads via MiXCR and lists one record per CDR3 protein. Here the sample spans 540,000 or so distinct CDR3 sequences, just over 45% being singletons. A note on this clonotype: Its antigen is unknown.

Germline CDR1 reads KGHDR; CDR2 reads SFDVKD. The CDR3 has 15 residues. V was pared by 5 bases and J by 4 bases, with 6 bases of the junction left unmatched. The specimen was peripheral blood or thyroid tissue (not recorded which). The gene calls are TRBV24-1 and TRBJ2-7; 11 bases are shared with TRBD1. This receptor was taken from an adult woman with Graves' disease, either hyperthyroidism or ophthalmopathy (not recorded which). CDR3: CATSGPGQGGYEQYF. The CDR3 DNA sequence: TGTGCCACCAGTGGGCCGGGACAGGGGGGTTACGAGCAGTACTTC.